The clone carrying this TCR beta chain was counted a single time. Per germline, CDR1 MNHNY and CDR2 SVGAGI (reference sequence). The CDR3 totals 15 residues. V was cut by 2 bases and J by 1 base, with 6 bases left in between. This specimen belongs to a study of T cell clones after liver transplantation. Study-level information: Immunosuppression withdrawal was tried within 2 years after liver transplantation in this trial. Samples came pre-transplant, pre-randomization before withdrawal, and post-randomization after withdrawal ended.

Unstimulated PBMCs were sorted into CD3+CD4+ and CD3+CD8+ populations. Libraries were prepared by immunoSEQ multiplex PCR; TCRdb keeps only in-frame clonotypes and omits some of them. This table has roughly 73,000 clones, 80% appearing once. The material was CD4+ T cells from blood, obtained before liver transplant. The TCR originated in a human donor who received a liver transplant. The chain joins TRBV6-6 to TRBJ2-6; no clear D. For the CDR3, the DNA is TGTGCCAGCAGTTACGGTCAGTCTGGGGCCAACGTCCTGACTTTC. It specifies CASSYGQSGANVLTF.